This T cell receptor beta chain was sequenced in a study of molecular identifiers for immune sequencing clone quantification. CDR3 length: 12 residues. Trimming removed 0 bases from V and 0 bases from J, with 3 bases in between. Germline V gene lookup returns CDR1 GTSNPN and CDR2 SVGIG (reference sequence). It was with previously described methods and listed TCR primers that bulk TCR libraries were made. TCRdb recomputed calls from the PCR reads with MiXCR, one row per CDR3 protein. The table includes just over 95,000 distinct CDR3 sequences, 24% detected once. The study, taken as a whole, reports: Beyond 20 RNA copies, clones held over 97% of effector molecules, compared with under 1% in naive cells. Highly expanded clones may be undercounted when identical TCR molecules share barcodes.

Isolation of naive CD8 T cells was achieved by sorting on a CD8+CD4-CCR7+CD45RA+ phenotype. In its sample, this clonotype was seen many times. Its antigen is not identified. This TCR derives from a human donor in good health. Some libraries in this study had Jurkat cell RNA spiked in. V gene TRBV30 combines with J gene TRBJ2-7; D gene unclear. Material for sequencing was naive CD8+ T cells from blood, with Jurkat cell RNA spiked in. This sample's subset: FACS-sorted CD8+CD4-CCR7+CD45RA+ naive T cells. In nucleotides, the CDR3 is TGTGCCTGGAGTGTAAGCTCCTACGAGCAGTACTTC. This codes for CAWSVSSYEQYF.